This T cell receptor beta chain came from a study of T cell responses to AZD1222 COVID-19 vaccine. Overall study results and limits: Baseline serostatus was positive in only 5 to 7 AZD1222 recipients. White British ancestry dominated among donors, who included more females, and clonal diversity was possibly underestimated. Dominant at 160-218 and 743-854, vaccine-associated CD4 TCRs also spanned spike. When two AZD1222 doses had been given, Spike-specific TCR breadth and depth rose.

Germline values: CDR1 KGHDR, CDR2 SFDVKD. V was trimmed by 0 bases and J by 0 bases, leaving 7 bases between them. The CDR3 loop spans 15 amino acids. Sequencing was performed with immunoSEQ multiplex PCR; in TCRdb, only in-frame clones are kept and a portion is missing. The table shows 150,000 to 200,000 clones, with approximately 88% occurring only once. As concerns this clone: Its specificity is not known.

The TCR was taken from an adult who received the AZD1222 COVID-19 vaccine. This specimen was peripheral blood, taken 28 days after the second AZD1222 dose. This chain connects TRBV24-1 to TRBJ1-2; D unresolved. The CDR3 reads CATSDLPGSNYGYTF. CDR3 nucleotide sequence: TGTGCCACCAGTGATTTGCCAGGATCTAACTATGGCTACACCTTC.